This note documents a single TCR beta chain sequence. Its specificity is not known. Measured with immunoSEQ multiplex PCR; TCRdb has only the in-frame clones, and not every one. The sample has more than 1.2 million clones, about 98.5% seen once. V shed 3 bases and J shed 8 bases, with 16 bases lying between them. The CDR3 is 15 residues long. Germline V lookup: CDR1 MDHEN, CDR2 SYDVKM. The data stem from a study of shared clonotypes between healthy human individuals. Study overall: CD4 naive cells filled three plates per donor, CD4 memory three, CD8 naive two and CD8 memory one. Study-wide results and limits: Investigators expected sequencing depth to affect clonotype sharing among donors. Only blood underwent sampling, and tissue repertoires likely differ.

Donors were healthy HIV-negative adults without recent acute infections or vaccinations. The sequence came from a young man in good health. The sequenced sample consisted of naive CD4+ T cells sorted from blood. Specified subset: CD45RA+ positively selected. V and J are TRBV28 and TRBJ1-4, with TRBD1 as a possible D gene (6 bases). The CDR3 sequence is CASSFWGANEEKLFF. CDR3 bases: TGTGCCAGCAGTTTTTGGGGGGCCAACGAAGAAAAACTGTTTTTT.